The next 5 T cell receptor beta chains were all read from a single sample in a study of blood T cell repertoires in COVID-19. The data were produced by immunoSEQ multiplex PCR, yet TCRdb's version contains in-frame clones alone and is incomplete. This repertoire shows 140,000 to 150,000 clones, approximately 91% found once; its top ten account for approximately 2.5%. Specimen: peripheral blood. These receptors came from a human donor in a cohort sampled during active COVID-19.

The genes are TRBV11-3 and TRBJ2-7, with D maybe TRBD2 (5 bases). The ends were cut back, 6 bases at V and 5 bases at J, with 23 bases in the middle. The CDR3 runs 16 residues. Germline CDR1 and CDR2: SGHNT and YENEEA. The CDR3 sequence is CASSRSTTGRGDEQYF. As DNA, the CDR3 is TGTGCCAGCAGTCGATCTACTACGGGGAGAGGAGACGAGCAGTACTTC.

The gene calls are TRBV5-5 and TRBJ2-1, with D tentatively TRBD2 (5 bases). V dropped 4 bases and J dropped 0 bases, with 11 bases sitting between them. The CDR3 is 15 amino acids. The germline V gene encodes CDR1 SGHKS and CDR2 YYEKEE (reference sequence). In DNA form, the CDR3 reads TGTGCCAGCAGCCCTCGAGGGAGCTCCTACAATGAGCAGTTCTTC. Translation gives CASSPRGSSYNEQFF.

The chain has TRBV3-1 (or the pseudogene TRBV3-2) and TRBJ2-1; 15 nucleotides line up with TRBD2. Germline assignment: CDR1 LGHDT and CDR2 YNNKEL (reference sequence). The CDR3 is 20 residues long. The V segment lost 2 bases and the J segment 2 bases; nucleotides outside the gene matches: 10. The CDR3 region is CASSQNPGLAGGTTYNEQFF. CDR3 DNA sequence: TGTGCCAGCAGCCAAAATCCGGGACTAGCGGGGGGTACCACCTACAATGAGCAGTTCTTC.

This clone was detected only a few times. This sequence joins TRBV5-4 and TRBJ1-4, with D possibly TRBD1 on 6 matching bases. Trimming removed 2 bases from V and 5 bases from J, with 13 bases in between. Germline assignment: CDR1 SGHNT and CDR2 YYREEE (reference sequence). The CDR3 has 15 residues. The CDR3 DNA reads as TGTGCCAGCAGCTTCGCACAGGGCAGAAATGAAAAACTGTTTTTT. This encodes CASSFAQGRNEKLFF.

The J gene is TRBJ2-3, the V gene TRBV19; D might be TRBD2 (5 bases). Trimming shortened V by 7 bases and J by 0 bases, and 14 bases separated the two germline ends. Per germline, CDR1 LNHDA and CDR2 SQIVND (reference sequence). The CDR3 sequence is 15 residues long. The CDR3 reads CASTLRARSTDTQYF. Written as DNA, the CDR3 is TGTGCCAGTACCCTGAGGGCGCGGAGCACAGATACGCAGTATTTT.